Detailed here is one T cell receptor beta chain. This clonotype turned up a few times. Its specific antigen is unknown. Qualities for individual bases were not recorded, and no much larger clone is one base off. This record belongs to a study of identical twins (dated by TCRdb to about 2016). With regard to the full study: To test whether fetal clonotypes persist, this study deep-sequenced TCR alpha and beta repertoires from monozygotic twins, from unrelated adults of various ages, and from cord blood. To rule out contamination, replicate twin experiments were performed at different times with different library preparation protocols. Study-wide conclusions, independent of this receptor: A weaker excess of twin sharing was found in beta out-of-frame sequences because the signal-to-noise ratio was lowered by fewer shared sequences. Zero-insertion analyses could be partly confounded by invariant T cells such as MAIT and iNKT, although diverse VJ usage argued against such confounding for most clonotypes. Because the same donors could not be followed over many years, the conclusions depended on cross-sectional statistical analysis. Compared with coincidental sharing between unrelated individuals, an excess of low generation-probability sequences was observed among out-of-frame TCR alpha sequences shared between twins. Recombination models systematically underestimated out-of-frame TCR alpha sharing in monozygotic twins but agreed with sharing between unrelated individuals. Abundant cord blood beta clonotypes had fewer insertions, young adult naive repertoires showed a similar but weaker trend, and memory repertoires showed no such trend.

Every donor was a healthy Caucasian. The twin cohort consisted of three pairs of female monozygotic twins, all aged roughly 18 to 30 years. Positive isolation kits from Invitrogen were used to isolate CD4+ and CD8+ T cell populations. Library prep was done by 5' RACE. Sequenced on an Illumina HiSeq 2000. Template switching added a universal primer binding site, and the final cDNA carried a unique molecular identifier that allowed TCR cDNA molecules to be counted accurately. Specific primers in the conserved constant-segment region were used to synthesize first-strand cDNA for the TCR alpha and beta chains. To control for contamination, each cDNA library was double barcoded with a SMART-Mk sample barcode plus Illumina barcodes. Two successive PCR steps introduced TruSeq adapter sequences along with Illumina sample barcodes. The Illumina HiSeq platform was used with custom primers to sequence TCR alpha and beta cDNA libraries. Regarding the original processing steps: MiGEC processed the raw reads to extract unique molecular identifiers, while MiXCR was used to determine the CDR3 positions. Recombination models were inferred per individual with the repgenHMM and IGoR tools using an EM algorithm. Shared clonotype analysis was performed with the tcR package in R, normalizing sharing by the product of cloneset sizes. To study raw recombination free of thymic and clonal selection effects, out-of-frame nonproductive sequences were analyzed. TCRdb took the public reads, trimmed them with fastp at Q25, ran MiXCR for clone calling and kept in-frame beta chains. Entries that share a CDR3 protein sequence are merged under the most common genes and DNA. For this entry, the V and J calls and clone size follow TCRdb and not the study's own pipeline. The sample contains 500,000 to 550,000 distinct CDR3 sequences, around 20% of them found a single time. The top ten constitute 0.45% to 0.5% of the sample.

Spanning cysteine to phenylalanine, the CDR3 consists of 14 amino acids. CDR3 DNA only is kept here, 42 bases in frame from base 1. Reading the germline V gene gives CDR1 SGHVS and CDR2 FNYEAQ. Trimming takes 3 bases from V and 3 bases from J, and the germline ends sit 9 bases apart. The same sample was also used in a study of yellow fever vaccine responses in identical twins. From the second report: The T cell response to vaccination in identical twins was reported by the authors to appear partly convergent and partly personalized. In the study, vaccine-responding T cell clones were precisely tracked in identical twins.

The chain is encoded by TRBV7-6 joined to TRBJ1-3, with a weak D call of TRBD1 (5 bases match). Sequenced sample: CD4+ T cells sorted from blood. The TCR comes from a woman between 18 and 29 years old in good health. The CDR3 in this case is CASSLTVGGNTIYF. Read as DNA, the sequence is TGTGCCAGCAGCTTGACAGTCGGTGGAAACACCATATATTTT.